The present T cell receptor (beta chain) was sequenced within a study of T cell responses to AZD1222 COVID-19 vaccine. Study findings and constraints: Baseline antibody screening turned up just a handful of seropositive AZD1222 recipients. Regions 160-218 and 743-854 held dominance among vaccine-associated CD4 TCRs, which spanned spike.

Measured with immunoSEQ multiplex PCR; TCRdb has only the in-frame clones, and not every one. This table has over 140,000 clones, about nine tenths appearing once. The length of the CDR3 is 17 residues. In germline, CDR1 is MNHEY, CDR2 SMNVEV (reference sequence). Trimming removed 2 bases from V and 5 bases from J, with 16 bases in between. Details on this clone: Its cognate antigen is unknown.

The origin of this receptor is an adult in good health. This chain uses TRBV27 with TRBJ1-6, with unresolved D. Sequenced here: peripheral blood, sampled on day 0 of AZD1222 vaccination. CDR3: CASSLRVREVDNSPLHF. CDR3 nucleotides: TGTGCCAGCAGTTTACGCGTCCGGGAGGTGGATAATTCACCCCTCCACTTT.